This T cell receptor (beta chain) stems from a study of T cells after yellow fever vaccination. Trimming took 0 bases from V and 8 from J, leaving 10 bases between them. The CDR3 is 13 residues long. Germline CDR1 MNHEY, CDR2 SVGAGI. The authors made TCR cDNA by 5'RACE template switching, adding a universal primer site and UMIs. TCRdb ran MiXCR on the 5' RACE reads and lists one entry per CDR3 protein. In the table there are approximately 580,000 distinct CDR3 sequences, about a sixth of which are singletons. The material was PBMCs, obtained more than 4 days after the first yellow fever vaccination. The rearrangement uses TRBV6-5 and TRBJ1-2; perhaps TRBD1 as D (5 bases). This receptor was taken from a man aged 18 to 30 who received the YFV17D yellow fever vaccine. DNA for the CDR3: TGTGCCAGCAGTTACTCGCCAGGGATAGGCTACACCTTC. Protein: CASSYSPGIGYTF.